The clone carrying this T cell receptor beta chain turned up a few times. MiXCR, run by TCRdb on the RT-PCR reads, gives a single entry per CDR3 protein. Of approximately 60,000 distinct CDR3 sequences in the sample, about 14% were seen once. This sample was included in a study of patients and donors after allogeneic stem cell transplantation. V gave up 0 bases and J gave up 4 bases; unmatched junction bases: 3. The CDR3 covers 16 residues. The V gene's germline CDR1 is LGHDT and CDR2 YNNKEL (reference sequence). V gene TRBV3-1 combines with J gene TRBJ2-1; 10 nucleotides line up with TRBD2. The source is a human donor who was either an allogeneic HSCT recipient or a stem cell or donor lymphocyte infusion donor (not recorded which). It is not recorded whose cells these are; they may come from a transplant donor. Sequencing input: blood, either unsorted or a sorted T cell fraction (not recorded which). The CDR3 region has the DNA TGTGCCAGCAGCCAAGATGGGACTAGCGAATACAATGAGCAGTTCTTC. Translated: CASSQDGTSEYNEQFF.